Following are 10 T cell receptor beta chains from one sample sequenced in a study of T cells in Graves' hyperthyroidism and ophthalmopathy. Authors of the study amplified TCR beta CDR3 regions from RNA transcripts. The TCR CDR3 first-round RT-PCR relied on the HTBI primer set. MiXCR was run by TCRdb on the multiplex PCR reads, yielding one entry per CDR3 protein. The profile shows a few hundred thousand distinct CDR3 sequences, 40% to 50% of them singletons. The sample taken for sequencing was peripheral blood or thyroid tissue (not recorded which). Receptors were obtained from an adult woman with Graves' disease, either hyperthyroidism or ophthalmopathy (not recorded which).

In the case of this clonotype: The junction shows a germline mismatch at one end, possibly a read error. The chain recombines TRBV7-2 with TRBJ2-2, with a weak D call TRBD1 (5 bases). This CDR3 contains 15 residues. Germline-derived CDR1 and CDR2 are SGHTA and FQGNSA. CDR3 in amino acids: CASSLGPGNTGELFF. The CDR3 DNA sequence: TGTGCCAGCAGCTTAGGTCCAGGGAACACTGGGGAGCTGTTTTTT.

This clonotype was detected ten times or more. The rearrangement uses TRBV7-2 and TRBJ1-2, with D possibly being TRBD1 (6 bases). The V and J ends lost 3 bases and 4 bases respectively, with 18 bases between them. Per germline, CDR1 SGHTA and CDR2 FQGNSA. The CDR3 covers 16 residues. CDR3 region: CASSFPEGHHFYGYTF. CDR3 DNA sequence: TGTGCCAGCAGCTTCCCGGAGGGACACCATTTCTATGGCTACACCTTC.

This clonotype was seen only a few times. The CDR3 DNA sequence: TGTGCCAGCAGTGGCCTAACCAGACAGGAGAGTCATAATTCACCCCTCCACTTT. It specifies CASSGLTRQESHNSPLHF. This chain uses TRBV25-1 with TRBJ1-6, with D possibly being TRBD1 (6 bases). Germline-derived CDR1 and CDR2 are MGHDK and SYGVNS. V lost 4 bases and J lost 5, with 21 bases in between. The CDR3 length is 18 residues.

This clonotype was picked up many times. The J gene is TRBJ2-7, the V gene TRBV15; unclear D gene. Germline CDR1 reads LNHNV; CDR2 reads YYDKDF (reference sequence). The V gene lost 0 bases and the J gene lost 4 bases, with 7 bases spanning the gap. The CDR3 totals 13 residues. CDR3 loop: CATSRDRPYEQYF. For the CDR3, the DNA is TGTGCCACCAGCAGAGATAGGCCATACGAGCAGTACTTC. The full variable domain, its missing parts supplied by reference TRBV15 and TRBJ2-7, is DAMVIQNPRYQVTQFGKPVTLSCSQTLNHNVMYWYQQKSSQAPKLLFHYYDKDFNNEADTPDNFQSRRPNTSFCFLDIRSPGLGDTAMYLCATSRDRPYEQYFGPGTRLTVT.

This clonotype was found a few times. The V gene is TRBV7-3, the J gene TRBJ1-6; TRBD1 matches at 7 bases. Germline CDR1 reads SGHTA; CDR2 reads FQGTGA. J gave up 7 bases and V 4 bases, and 7 bases lay outside the gene matches. CDR3 length: 15 residues. Written as DNA, the CDR3 is TGTGCCAGCAGCTCGCAGGGGGGAAGGAATTCACCCCTCCACTTT. Its translation is CASSSQGGRNSPLHF.

V usage is TRBV19 and J usage is TRBJ2-7; no reliable D call. CDR1 is LNHDA and CDR2 is SQIVND in the germline V gene (reference sequence). The CDR3 totals 15 residues. V lost 4 bases and J 2 bases, leaving 15 bases between the germline ends. The CDR3 nucleotides read TGTGCCAGTAGTAAAGGGCTAACCATAGCCTACGAGCAGTACTTC. Its translation: CASSKGLTIAYEQYF.

As to this clonotype: Just one base apart from a much larger clone, this may be a read error. V is TRBV20-1 and J is TRBJ2-2, with D possibly being TRBD1 (6 bases). CDR1 and CDR2 (germline): DFQATT, SNEGSKA (reference sequence). The CDR3 extends over 14 amino acids. As DNA, the CDR3 is TGCAGTGCTAGGATGACAGGAGTGGCCGGGGAGCCGTTTTTT. It yields the protein CSARMTGVAGEPFF.

This clonotype was seen ten or more times. The chain combines TRBV4-1 with TRBJ1-4; tentatively, D is TRBD1 (6 bases). Germline-derived CDR1 and CDR2 are MGHRA and YSYEKL. The V end lost 2 bases, the J end lost 8 bases, and 15 bases lay between the germline ends. This CDR3 has 15 residues. CDR3 coding DNA: TGCGCCAGCAGCCAACCAGGGGCCGGGTTGGAAAAACTGTTTTTT. Amino acids: CASSQPGAGLEKLFF.

CDR3 protein: CSAHRGASSYNSPLHF. Here the CDR3 DNA reads TGCAGTGCCCACCGGGGAGCCAGCTCCTATAATTCACCCCTCCACTTT. The rearrangement uses TRBV20-1 and TRBJ1-6, with D unclear. The V gene lost 6 bases and the J gene lost 0 bases, with 15 bases spanning the gap. Germline V gene lookup returns CDR1 DFQATT and CDR2 SNEGSKA (reference sequence). This CDR3 has 16 amino acids.

This clonotype was found a few times. The V gene is TRBV5-1, the J gene TRBJ1-6; D uncertain. Germline CDR1 reads SGHRS; CDR2 reads YFSETQ. The CDR3 contains 16 residues. Trimming shortened V by 1 base and J by 2 bases, and 10 bases separated the two germline ends. The CDR3 protein is CASSLWSLPYNSPLHF. The CDR3 DNA follows: TGCGCCAGCAGCTTGTGGTCTCTACCCTATAATTCACCCCTCCACTTT.